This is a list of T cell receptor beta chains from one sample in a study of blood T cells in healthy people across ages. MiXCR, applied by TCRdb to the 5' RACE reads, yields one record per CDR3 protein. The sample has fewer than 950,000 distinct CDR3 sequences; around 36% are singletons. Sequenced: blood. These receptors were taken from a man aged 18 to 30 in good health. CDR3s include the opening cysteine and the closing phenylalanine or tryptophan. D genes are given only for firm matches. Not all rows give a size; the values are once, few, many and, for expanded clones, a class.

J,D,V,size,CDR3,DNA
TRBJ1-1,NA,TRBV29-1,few,CSVEVVGEAFF,TGCAGCGTTGAAGTAGTTGGTGAGGCTTTCTTT
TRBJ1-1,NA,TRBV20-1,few,CSAGGSSNTEAFF,TGCAGTGCCGGGGGTTCTTCGAACACTGAAGCTTTCTTT
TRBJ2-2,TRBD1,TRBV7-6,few,CASSSDRGGPGELFF,TGTGCCAGCAGCTCAGACAGGGGAGGACCCGGGGAGCTGTTTTTT
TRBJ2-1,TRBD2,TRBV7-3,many,CASSISGGLYNEQFF,TGTGCCAGCAGCATCAGCGGGGGGCTCTACAATGAGCAGTTCTTC
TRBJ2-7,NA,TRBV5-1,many,CASSPRIGSYEQYF,TGCGCCAGCAGCCCCCGAATTGGATCCTACGAGCAGTACTTC
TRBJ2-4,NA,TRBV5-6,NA,CASSLGRAGAYLAKNIQYF,TGTGCCAGCAGCTTGGGTCGGGCGGGGGCCTATCTAGCCAAAAACATTCAGTACTTC
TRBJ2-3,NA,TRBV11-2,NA,CASSAPPGQSTDTQYF,TGTGCCAGCAGCGCCCCCCCGGGTCAAAGCACAGATACGCAGTATTTT
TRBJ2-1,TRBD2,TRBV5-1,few,CASSLGGGASRNEQFF,TGCGCCAGCAGCTTGGGCGGGGGGGCTTCTAGGAATGAGCAGTTCTTC
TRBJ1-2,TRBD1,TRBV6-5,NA,CASSNIAGSGGGGYTF,TGTGCCAGCAGCAACATAGCGGGTTCAGGGGGAGGAGGCTACACCTTC
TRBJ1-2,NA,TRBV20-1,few,CSARDLYGSSNYGYTF,TGCAGTGCTAGAGATCTGTACGGCAGCTCTAACTATGGCTACACCTTC
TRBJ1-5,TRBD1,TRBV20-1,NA,CSARPGQGYQPQHF,TGCAGTGCTAGACCGGGACAGGGTTATCAGCCCCAGCATTTT
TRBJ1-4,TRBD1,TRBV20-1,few,CSAREDRGRRVASEKLFF,TGCAGTGCTAGAGAGGACAGGGGGCGCAGGGTAGCCTCTGAAAAACTGTTTTTT
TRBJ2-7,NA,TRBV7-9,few,CASNRGAGHSYEQYF,TGTGCCAGCAACCGAGGGGCAGGTCACTCCTACGAGCAGTACTTC
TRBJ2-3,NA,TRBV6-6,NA,CASRRLITDTQYF,TGTGCCAGCAGGAGGCTTATCACAGATACGCAGTATTTT
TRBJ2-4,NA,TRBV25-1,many,CASSGIRDAKNIQYF,TGTGCCAGCAGTGGAATCAGGGACGCCAAAAACATTCAGTACTTC
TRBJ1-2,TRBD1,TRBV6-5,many,CASSYPTGEGANYGYTF,TGTGCCAGCAGTTACCCGACAGGGGAAGGGGCTAACTATGGCTACACCTTC
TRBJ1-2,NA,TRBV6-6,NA,CASIESGAGYGYTF,TGTGCCAGCATCGAAAGCGGGGCGGGCTATGGCTACACCTTC
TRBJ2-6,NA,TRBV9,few,CASSVGAGLLISGANVLTF,TGTGCCAGCAGCGTAGGGGCAGGGCTCTTGATCTCTGGGGCCAACGTCCTGACTTTC
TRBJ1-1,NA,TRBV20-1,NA,CSAVPLSWFLNTEAFF,TGCAGTGCTGTTCCTTTATCGTGGTTTTTGAACACTGAAGCTTTCTTT
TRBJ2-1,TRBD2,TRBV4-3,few,CASSQGTSGGGNEQFF,TGCGCCAGCAGCCAAGGGACTAGCGGGGGGGGCAATGAGCAGTTCTTC
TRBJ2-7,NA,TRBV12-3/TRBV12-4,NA,CASSLRPVQREQYF,TGTGCCAGCAGTTTAAGGCCGGTGCAGCGCGAGCAGTACTTC
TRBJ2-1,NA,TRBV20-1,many,CSARDWGVQFF,TGCAGTGCTAGAGATTGGGGGGTGCAGTTCTTC
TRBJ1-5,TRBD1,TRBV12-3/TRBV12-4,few,CASRLTLDRGVNQPQHF,TGTGCCAGCAGGCTCACCCTTGACAGGGGGGTCAATCAGCCCCAGCATTTT
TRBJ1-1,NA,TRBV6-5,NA,CGSSYGIPRNKNTEAFF,TGTGGCAGCAGTTACGGGATCCCAAGAAATAAGAACACTGAAGCTTTCTTT
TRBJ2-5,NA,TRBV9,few,CASSRDGGKETQYF,TGTGCCAGCAGCCGGGATGGGGGAAAAGAGACCCAGTACTTC
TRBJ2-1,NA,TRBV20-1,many,CSARGDEQFF,TGCAGTGCTAGAGGGGATGAGCAGTTCTTC
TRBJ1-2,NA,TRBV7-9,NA,CASSLEAGPYGYTF,TGTGCCAGCAGCTTAGAGGCAGGGCCCTATGGCTACACCTTC
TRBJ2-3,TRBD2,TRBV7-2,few,CASSLSGLAGGSYTQYF,TGTGCCAGCAGCTTGTCGGGACTAGCGGGGGGTTCTTATACGCAGTATTTT
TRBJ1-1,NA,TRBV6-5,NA,CASSYSPRGEAFF,TGTGCCAGCAGTTACTCCCCTCGGGGGGAAGCTTTCTTT
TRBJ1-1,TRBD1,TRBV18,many,CASSPRDSLNTEAFF,TGTGCCAGCTCACCACGGGACAGCCTGAACACTGAAGCTTTCTTT
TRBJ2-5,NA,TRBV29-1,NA,CSGLQQETQYF,TGCAGCGGTCTTCAACAAGAGACCCAGTACTTC
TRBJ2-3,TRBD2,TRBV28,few,CASSRSTSGARTDTQYF,TGTGCCAGCAGTCGCTCGACTAGCGGGGCCCGCACAGATACGCAGTATTTT
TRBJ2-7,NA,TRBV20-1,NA,CSANRVPYEQYF,TGCAGTGCAAACAGGGTCCCCTACGAGCAGTACTTC
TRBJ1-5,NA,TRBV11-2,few,CASSLQGWGLNQPQHF,TGTGCCAGCAGCTTGCAGGGGTGGGGGTTGAATCAGCCCCAGCATTTT
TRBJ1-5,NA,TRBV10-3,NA,CAISEPGAGSNQPQHF,TGTGCCATCAGTGAGCCCGGGGCGGGGAGCAATCAGCCCCAGCATTTT
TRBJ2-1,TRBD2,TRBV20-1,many,CSARDLASGADEQFF,TGCAGTGCTAGAGATCTGGCTAGCGGGGCGGATGAGCAGTTCTTC
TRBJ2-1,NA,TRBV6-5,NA,CAGSRGLSSEQFF,TGTGCCGGCAGTCGTGGACTATCTAGTGAGCAGTTCTTC
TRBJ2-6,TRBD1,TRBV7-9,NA,CASSTTGQLNSGANVLTF,TGTGCCAGCAGCACGACGGGACAGTTAAACTCTGGGGCCAACGTCCTGACTTTC
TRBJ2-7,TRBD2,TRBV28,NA,CATTPSDAGLATPYEQYF,TGTGCCACCACCCCGAGCGACGCTGGACTAGCGACACCCTACGAGCAGTACTTC
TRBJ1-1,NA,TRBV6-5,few,CASRTSMNTEAFF,TGTGCCAGCAGGACTTCGATGAACACTGAAGCTTTCTTT
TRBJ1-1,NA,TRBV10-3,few,CAISESSPPEAFF,TGTGCCATCAGTGAGTCGAGTCCCCCTGAAGCTTTCTTT
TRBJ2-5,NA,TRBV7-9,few,CASRHGLDTVGHEQYF,TGTGCCAGCAGACACGGCTTGGACACCGTGGGGCATGAGCAGTACTTC
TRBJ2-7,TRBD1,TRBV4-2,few,CASSQDPGTGAEQYF,TGTGCCAGCAGCCAAGATCCAGGGACAGGGGCTGAGCAGTACTTC
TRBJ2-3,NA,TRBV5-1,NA,CASRELAKGTDTQYF,TGCGCCAGCCGTGAACTAGCTAAGGGCACAGATACGCAGTATTTT
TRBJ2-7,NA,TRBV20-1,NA,CSASTGTRTYEQYF,TGCAGTGCGTCGACCGGGACGCGGACCTACGAGCAGTACTTC
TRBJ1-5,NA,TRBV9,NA,CASSVEAGHQPQHF,TGTGCCAGCAGCGTAGAGGCAGGGCATCAGCCCCAGCATTTT
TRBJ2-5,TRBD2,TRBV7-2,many,CASSLTSGGKGTQYF,TGTGCCAGCAGCTTAACTAGCGGGGGCAAGGGGACCCAGTACTTC
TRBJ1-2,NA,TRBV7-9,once,CASSFSARDNYGYTF,TGTGCCAGCAGCTTCTCAGCCCGTGATAACTATGGCTACACCTTC
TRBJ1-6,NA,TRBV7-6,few,CASSLGGSAYNSPPHF,TGTGCCAGCAGCTTAGGGGGGTCAGCGTATAATTCACCCCCCCACTTT
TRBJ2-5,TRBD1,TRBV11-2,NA,CASSPFAGTGLQYF,TGTGCCAGCAGCCCCTTCGCCGGGACAGGACTGCAGTACTTC
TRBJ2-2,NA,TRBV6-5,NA,CASSYTGLGTGELFF,TGTGCCAGCAGTTACACGGGCCTGGGCACCGGGGAGCTGTTTTTT
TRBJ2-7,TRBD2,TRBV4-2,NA,CASSQDLNLAGYEQYF,TGTGCCAGCAGCCAAGATTTGAATCTAGCGGGGTACGAGCAGTACTTC
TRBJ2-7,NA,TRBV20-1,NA,CSAPLGQHYEQYF,TGCAGTGCTCCCCTTGGGCAGCATTACGAGCAGTACTTC
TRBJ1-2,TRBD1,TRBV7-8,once,CASSRGTASNYGYTF,TGTGCCAGCAGCCGTGGGACAGCCTCTAACTATGGCTACACCTTC
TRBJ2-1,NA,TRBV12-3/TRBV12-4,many,CASSLLRRLLYNEQFF,TGTGCCAGCAGTTTATTACGCCGACTATTATACAATGAGCAGTTCTTC